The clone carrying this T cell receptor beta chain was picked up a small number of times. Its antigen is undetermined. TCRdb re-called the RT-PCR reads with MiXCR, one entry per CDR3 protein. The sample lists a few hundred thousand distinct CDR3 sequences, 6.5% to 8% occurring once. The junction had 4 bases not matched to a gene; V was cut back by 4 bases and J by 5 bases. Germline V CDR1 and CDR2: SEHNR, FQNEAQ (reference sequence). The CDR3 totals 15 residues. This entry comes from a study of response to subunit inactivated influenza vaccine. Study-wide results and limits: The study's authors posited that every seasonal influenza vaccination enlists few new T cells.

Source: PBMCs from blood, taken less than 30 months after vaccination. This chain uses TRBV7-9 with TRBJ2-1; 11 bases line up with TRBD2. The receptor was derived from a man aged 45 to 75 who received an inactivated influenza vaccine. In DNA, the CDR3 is TGTGCCAGCAGCTCGACTAGCGGGGTTAACAATGAGCAGTTCTTC. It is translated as CASSSTSGVNNEQFF.